The 27 T cell receptor beta chains given below trace back to one sample, sequenced in a study of T cells in Graves' hyperthyroidism and ophthalmopathy. RNA transcripts served as the template for amplifying TCR beta CDR3 regions. First-round RT-PCR targeting the TCR CDR3 was performed with the HTBI primer set. TCRdb recomputed calls from the multiplex PCR reads with MiXCR, one row per CDR3 protein. The sample carries fewer than 550,000 distinct CDR3 sequences, 15% to 19% recorded once. The specimen sequenced was blood. These receptors all come from a woman aged 18-29 years with Graves' hyperthyroidism.

This clonotype has ten or more counts. This chain joins TRBV2 and TRBJ1-4; unclear D gene. V gave up 7 bases and J gave up 7 bases, with 10 bases separating them. Per the germline V gene, CDR1 is SNHLY and CDR2 is FYNNEI. The CDR3 length is 12 residues. The CDR3 loop reads CASTLQREKLFF. The CDR3, as DNA: TGTGCCAGCACCCTACAGCGTGAAAAACTGTTTTTT.

This clonotype was picked up many times. The chain has TRBV12-3 or TRBV12-4 and TRBJ2-7; tentatively, D is TRBD1 (7 bases). The CDR3 runs to 14 residues. Trimming stripped 7 bases from V and 5 bases from J, with 18 bases between. The DNA of the CDR3 is TGTGCCAGCACAGGGGAGGCAGGGGGGCACGAGCAGTACTTC. It is translated as CASTGEAGGHEQYF.

With respect to this clonotype: A much bigger clone sits one base away, suggesting this may be a read error. The chain uses TRBV7-2 and TRBJ1-6, with unresolved D. With 2 bases removed from V and 10 bases from J, the gap between germline ends came to 9 bases. The CDR3 has 13 residues. CDR1 is SGHTA and CDR2 is FQGNSA in the germline V gene. CDR3 in DNA: TGTGCCAGCAGCTTAAGGACGCAGTCACCCCTCCACTTT. Its protein is CASSLRTQSPLHF.

This clonotype was seen ten or more times. The V call is TRBV6-1, the J call TRBJ2-1; TRBD2 agrees at 11 bases. Looked up from germline, CDR1 is MNHNS and CDR2 is SASEGT. The CDR3 runs 16 residues. With 5 bases clipped from V and 8 bases from J, the junction kept 11 bases outside the gene matches. The CDR3 is CASSSIAGGISHEQFF. CDR3 sequence (DNA): TGTGCCAGCAGTTCCATAGCGGGAGGGATCTCCCATGAGCAGTTCTTC.

Concerning this clonotype: Its ends do not fully match the called genes, so a read error is possible. The chain joins TRBV6-1 to TRBJ2-7; tentative D call: TRBD1 (6 bases). This CDR3 comprises 13 residues. Germline CDR1 is MNHNS and CDR2 is SASEGT. The CDR3 coding sequence is TGTGCCGGCAGTGAACTGGGGGCCGGCGAGCAGTACTTC. It yields the protein CAGSELGAGEQYF.

This clonotype was recorded many times. CDR3 in amino acids: CASSPYGRNTDTQYF. CDR3 coding DNA: TGTGCCAGCAGTCCCTACGGGCGGAACACAGATACGCAGTATTTT. The chain has TRBV27 and TRBJ2-3; the D is unclear. The CDR3 totals 15 residues. Deletions cut 5 bases from V and 2 bases from J, with 14 bases between. The germline V gene encodes CDR1 MNHEY and CDR2 SMNVEV (reference sequence).

This clonotype was counted a few times. A much larger clonotype is one base distant, so this may be a read error. The chain combines TRBV29-1 with TRBJ1-1; D gene unclear. V lost 1 base and J 7 bases, leaving 4 bases between the germline ends. This CDR3 has 10 amino acids. In germline, CDR1 is SQVTM, CDR2 ANQGSEA. This CDR3 reads CSVEAFEAFF. The CDR3 bases are TGCAGCGTTGAAGCCTTTGAAGCTTTCTTT.

This clonotype was seen repeatedly, ten times or more. CDR3 nucleotides: TGTGCCAGCAGCGGGGTAGGCGAGACCCAGTACTTC. Translating it yields CASSGVGETQYF. V and J are TRBV11-3 and TRBJ2-5; D is uncertain. CDR1 and CDR2 (germline): SGHNT, YENEEA. V was shortened by 5 bases and J by 5 bases, with 9 bases between the two germline ends. This CDR3 has 12 residues.

The rearrangement joins TRBV27 to TRBJ1-5, with TRBD1 identical over 8 bases. This CDR3 is built from 14 residues. Unmatched junction bases numbered 6, after V lost 6 bases and J lost 5 bases. Germline-derived CDR1 and CDR2 are MNHEY and SMNVEV (reference sequence). The CDR3 DNA reads TGTGCCAGCAGCCTGACAGGGGTTGATCAGCCCCAGCATTTT. Its protein is CASSLTGVDQPQHF.

The J gene is TRBJ2-1, the V gene TRBV20-1; 16 bases agree with TRBD2. Germline V CDR1 and CDR2: DFQATT, SNEGSKA (reference sequence). This CDR3 has 15 amino acids. J was trimmed by 8 bases and V by 6 bases; bases with no gene match: 7. The CDR3 DNA reads as TGCAGTGCCCGGGGACTAGCGGGAGGGGGGGATGAGCAGTTCTTC. This gives the protein CSARGLAGGGDEQFF.

This clonotype was picked up many times. The chain joins TRBV20-1 to TRBJ2-5; 12 bases are a match to TRBD2. Germline V gene sequence: CDR1 DFQATT, CDR2 SNEGSKA (reference sequence). The V segment lost 0 bases and the J segment 5 bases; nucleotides outside the gene matches: 7. The CDR3 has 16 amino acids. Here the CDR3 reads CSARDWTSGEKETQYF. CDR3 bases: TGCAGTGCTAGAGATTGGACTAGCGGGGAGAAGGAGACCCAGTACTTC.

This clonotype was observed many times. V is TRBV20-1 and J is TRBJ2-1; possibly TRBD2 for D (6 bases). Looked up from germline, CDR1 is DFQATT and CDR2 is SNEGSKA (reference sequence). The CDR3 runs to 16 residues. V was cut by 0 bases and J by 6 bases, with 18 bases left in between. CDR3 DNA sequence: TGCAGTGCTAGAGATGTTGGTAGGGTCGGGGGCAATGAGCAGTTCTTC. This translates into CSARDVGRVGGNEQFF.

The sample holds many counts of this clonotype. The V and J genes are TRBV7-9 and TRBJ1-1; TRBD1 is a possible D gene (5 bases). The CDR3 spans 14 residues. With 1 base removed from V and 3 bases from J, the gap between germline ends came to 9 bases. CDR1 is SEHNR and CDR2 is FQNEAQ in the germline V gene (reference sequence). Here the CDR3 reads CASSLGGADTEAFF. Written as DNA, the CDR3 is TGTGCCAGCAGCTTAGGGGGCGCGGACACTGAAGCTTTCTTT.

This clonotype has more than one count but fewer than ten. V is TRBV4-1 and J is TRBJ2-7; TRBD1 matches at 8 bases. The V and J ends lost 1 base and 6 bases, in that order; junction bases with no gene match: 2. Germline CDR1 MGHRA, CDR2 YSYEKL. The CDR3 has 13 residues. The CDR3 region is CASSQVQGVEQYF. CDR3 DNA: TGCGCCAGCAGCCAAGTACAGGGGGTCGAGCAGTACTTC.

This clonotype was found many times. The CDR3 reads CASSKDRLSQFF. In DNA, the CDR3 is TGTGCCAGCAGCAAAGATCGACTGAGCCAGTTCTTC. This rearrangement joins TRBV5-4 to TRBJ2-1, with unresolved D. This CDR3 is built from 12 residues. Deletions cut 4 bases from V and 13 bases from J, with 15 bases between. Germline CDR1 and CDR2: SGHNT and YYREEE (reference sequence). Full variable domain (missing parts from reference TRBV5-4 and TRBJ2-1): ETGVTQSPTHLIKTRGQQVTLRCSSQSGHNTVSWYQQALGQGPQFIFQYYREEENGRGNFPPRFSGLQFPNYSSELNVNALELDDSALYLCASSKDRLSQFFGPGTRLTVL.

This clonotype came up many times. The chain couples TRBV2 to TRBJ2-7; D unclear. Germline CDR1 is SNHLY and CDR2 is FYNNEI. The V gene lost 1 base and the J gene lost 5 bases, with 9 bases spanning the gap. The CDR3 contains 13 residues. In nucleotides, the CDR3 is TGTGCCAGCAGTGAAGGGGGAATGGACGAGCAGTACTTC. Residues: CASSEGGMDEQYF.

This clonotype was picked up a small number of times. Just one base apart from a much larger clone, this may be a read error. Because it lacks the conserved phenylalanine or tryptophan at the end, this CDR3 is likely a read error. The gene calls are TRBV28 and TRBJ1-6; D gene ambiguous. Trimming removed 6 bases at V and 5 bases at J, with 14 bases between. Germline CDR1 and CDR2: MDHEN and SYDVKM. CDR3 length: 15 amino acids. The CDR3 loop reads CASRRGRWDNSPLHL. The CDR3 DNA reads as TGTGCCAGCAGGCGAGGACGATGGGATAATTCACCCCTCCACCTT.

This clonotype appeared many times. The chain joins TRBV3-1 to TRBJ2-5, with D possibly TRBD1 on 6 matching bases. The length of the CDR3 is 14 residues. In germline, CDR1 is LGHDT, CDR2 YNNKEL (reference sequence). Trimming stripped 8 bases from V and 2 bases from J, with 15 bases between. DNA for the CDR3: TGTGCCAGCGGGGCAGGGGAGCCTCAAGAGACCCAGTACTTC. Residues: CASGAGEPQETQYF.

This clonotype was picked up a small number of times. This chain joins TRBV4-2 and TRBJ1-5; D is possibly TRBD1 (6 bases). V lost 0 bases and J lost 2, with 11 bases in between. This CDR3 is built from 16 residues. Germline V gives CDR1 LGHNA, CDR2 YNFKEQ. The CDR3 spells CASSQEAEGGNQPQHF. CDR3 DNA sequence: TGTGCCAGCAGCCAAGAGGCGGAGGGGGGCAATCAGCCCCAGCATTTT.

To note about this clonotype: Just one base apart from a much larger clone, this may be a read error. Without the conserved terminal phenylalanine or tryptophan, this CDR3 likely stems from a read error. The chain recombines TRBV28 with TRBJ1-2, with 7 bases fitting TRBD1. The CDR3 runs to 14 residues. Germline CDR1 MDHEN, CDR2 SYDVKM. V was clipped by 2 bases and J by 4 bases; unmatched bases: 4. In nucleotides, the CDR3 is TGTGCCAGCAGTTTACCGGGACAGACCTATGGCTACACCCTC. Its translation is CASSLPGQTYGYTL.

This clonotype was recorded many times. The rearrangement links TRBV12-3 or TRBV12-4 to TRBJ1-2; 7 bases agree with TRBD1. With V trimmed by 7 bases and J by 7 bases, 9 bases remained unmatched. The CDR3 contains 13 residues. This CDR3 reads CASTHDRVVGYTF. The CDR3 DNA is TGTGCCAGCACTCATGACAGGGTTGTTGGCTACACCTTC.

In its sample, this clonotype was seen many times. The rearrangement links TRBV28 to TRBJ2-3; no clear D gene. Germline V gene lookup returns CDR1 MDHEN and CDR2 SYDVKM. Trimming left V 7 bases short and J 4 bases short, with 3 bases between. The CDR3 has 10 residues. For the CDR3, the DNA is TGTGCCAGCATGGCAGATACGCAGTATTTT. It translates to CASMADTQYF.

In its sample, this clonotype was seen a few times. The chain couples TRBV5-1 to TRBJ2-3; no definite D call. V lost 7 bases and J lost 5, with 14 bases in between. Germline lookup yields CDR1 SGHRS and CDR2 YFSETQ. The CDR3 extends over 13 amino acids. CDR3 residues: CASSWLGGDTQYF. The CDR3 DNA sequence: TGCGCCAGCTCCTGGCTTGGCGGAGATACGCAGTATTTT.

This chain joins TRBV9 and TRBJ2-7; D might be TRBD2 (6 bases). The germline V gene encodes CDR1 SGDLS and CDR2 YYNGEE. This CDR3 region has 14 residues. The V and J ends lost 0 bases and 3 bases respectively, with 10 bases between them. CDR3 sequence: CASSVGEAIYEQYF. CDR3 sequence (DNA): TGTGCCAGCAGCGTAGGGGAGGCAATCTACGAGCAGTACTTC.

V usage is TRBV28 and J usage is TRBJ2-7; D assignment may be TRBD1 or TRBD2 (5 bases each). Trimming stripped 5 bases from V and 5 bases from J, with 16 bases between. Germline V gene lookup returns CDR1 MDHEN and CDR2 SYDVKM. CDR3 length equals 14 residues. The CDR3 coding sequence is TGTGCCAGCAGTGGGACCATTCGTGCCCACGAGCAGTACTTC. Encoded protein: CASSGTIRAHEQYF.

This clonotype was recorded a few times. The rearrangement uses TRBV6-1 and TRBJ2-2; 7 bases match TRBD1. V dropped 6 bases and J dropped 8; count of bases not matched to a gene: 6. The CDR3 is 13 residues long. Germline V gene sequence: CDR1 MNHNS, CDR2 SASEGT. CDR3 amino acids: CASSFTGAGELFF. As DNA, the CDR3 is TGTGCCAGCAGCTTTACAGGGGCTGGGGAGCTGTTTTTT.

This clonotype occurred many times. The rearrangement joins TRBV5-1 to TRBJ2-7, with a weak D call TRBD2 (5 bases). Trimming removed 0 bases at V and 1 base at J, with 17 bases between. The CDR3 has 17 amino acids. Germline V CDR1 and CDR2: SGHRS, YFSETQ. CDR3 in amino acids: CASSLDGSRAASYEQYF. The DNA for the CDR3 is TGCGCCAGCAGCTTGGACGGGTCGCGGGCTGCTTCCTACGAGCAGTACTTC. Full variable domain (outside the CDR3, taken from reference TRBV5-1 and TRBJ2-7): KAGVTQTPRYLIKTRGQQVTLSCSPISGHRSVSWYQQTPGQGLQFLFEYFSETQRNKGNFPGRFSGRQFSNSRSEMNVSTLELGDSALYLCASSLDGSRAASYEQYFGPGTRLTVT.